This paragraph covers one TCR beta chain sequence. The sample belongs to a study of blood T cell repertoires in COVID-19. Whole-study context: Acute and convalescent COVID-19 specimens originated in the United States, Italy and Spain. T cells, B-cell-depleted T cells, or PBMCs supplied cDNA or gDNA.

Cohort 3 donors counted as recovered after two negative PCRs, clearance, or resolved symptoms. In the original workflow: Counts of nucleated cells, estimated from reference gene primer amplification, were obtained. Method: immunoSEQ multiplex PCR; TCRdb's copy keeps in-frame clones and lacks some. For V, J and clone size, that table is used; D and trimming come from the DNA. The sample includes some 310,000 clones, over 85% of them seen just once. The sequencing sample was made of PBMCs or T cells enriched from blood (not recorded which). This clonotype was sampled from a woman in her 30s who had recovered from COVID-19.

CDR3 nucleotides: TGTGCCAGCAGCTTAGAGGCAGGCCCTACCGATGAAAAACTGTTTTTT. This gives the protein CASSLEAGPTDEKLFF. This rearrangement joins TRBV7-9 to TRBJ1-4; D not certain. CDR1 and CDR2 (germline): SEHNR, FQNEAQ (reference sequence). The CDR3 has 16 residues. Trimming stripped 1 base from V and 6 bases from J, with 15 bases between.